The 3 T cell receptor beta chains in this list originate from one sample, sequenced in a study of blood T cell repertoires in COVID-19. Clones were read by immunoSEQ multiplex PCR, and TCRdb kept only the in-frame ones, dropping some. The sample comprises about 50,000 clones, roughly 92% of which are singletons, and 4.6% rests with the top ten. Sequencing used peripheral blood. These receptor sequences come from a man aged 50 to 59 with active COVID-19.

The CDR3 region has the DNA TGTGCCAGCAGCTTAGAAATCGGGGGAGGGACTGAAGCTTTCTTT. Encoded protein: CASSLEIGGGTEAFF. This chain joins TRBV11-3 and TRBJ1-1; the D gene is possibly TRBD1 (5 bases). Per the germline V gene, CDR1 is SGHNT and CDR2 is YENEEA. The CDR3 is made up of 15 amino acids. The V end was cut by 0 bases, the J end by 5 bases, with 13 bases between. Looking up the rest from reference TRBV11-3 and TRBJ1-1 gives the full variable domain: EAGVVQSPRYKIIEKKQPVAFWCNPISGHNTLYWYLQNLGQGPELLIRYENEEAVDDSQLPKDRFSAERLKGVDSTLKIQPAELGDSAVYLCASSLEIGGGTEAFFGQGTRLTVV.

This clone was counted a single time. The V call is TRBV7-9, the J call TRBJ1-2, with 7 bases lining up with TRBD1. CDR1 SEHNR and CDR2 FQNEAQ come from the germline V gene (reference sequence). The trim removed 10 bases at V and 1 base at J, leaving 9 bases unmatched. This CDR3 comprises 14 residues. The CDR3 DNA reads TGTGCCACCACAGACAGGGATAATAACTATGGCTACACCTTC. Translation gives CATTDRDNNYGYTF.

J is TRBJ1-2 and V is TRBV27, with 8 bases fitting TRBD1. The ends lost 0 bases at V and 7 bases at J; junction bases unmatched: 7. The CDR3 sequence is 15 residues long. CDR1 is MNHEY, CDR2 SMNVEV, per germline (reference sequence). In DNA, the CDR3 is TGTGCCAGCAGTTTATCCAGGCAGGGGGCTGGTGGCTACACCTTC. It is translated as CASSLSRQGAGGYTF.